Listed here is a single T cell receptor (beta chain). What it recognizes is unknown. Profiled with immunoSEQ multiplex PCR; TCRdb holds only in-frame clones, not every one. The sample lists about 1,900,000 clones, about 95% occurring once. The sample is drawn from a study of shared clonotypes between healthy human individuals. Study observations and caveats: Larger estimated richness was generally recorded for naive subsets relative to memory subsets.

Naive CD8 cells, CD45RO-negative and positively selected for CCR7, excluded terminally differentiated effector memory CD45RA+ cells. Per the germline V gene, CDR1 is SNHLY and CDR2 is FYNNEI. This CDR3 contains 16 residues. V shed 4 bases and J shed 3 bases, with 16 bases lying between them. The TCR sequence derives from a man younger than 30 in good health. Sequencing input: naive CD8+ T cells sorted from blood. This sequence joins TRBV2 and TRBJ1-3; D call uncertain. CDR3 coding DNA: TGTGCCAGCAGTGCAGTTGAGGGAATAGGTGGAAACACCATATATTTT. Its protein is CASSAVEGIGGNTIYF.